Presented here are 3 T cell receptor beta chains from one specimen sequenced in a study of blood T cell repertoires in COVID-19. The assay was immunoSEQ multiplex PCR, and TCRdb's table has in-frame clones only and misses some. The sample contains about 23,000 clones, around 94% of which appear only once. The specimen sequenced was peripheral blood. The source of these receptors is a woman between 50 and 59 years old with active COVID-19.

The rearrangement joins TRBV5-1 to TRBJ2-7, with 9 bases lining up with TRBD1. Per the germline V gene, CDR1 is SGHRS and CDR2 is YFSETQ. This CDR3 spans 13 amino acids. V was pared by 5 bases and J by 7 bases, with 7 bases of the junction left unmatched. The CDR3 loop is CASSVETGGEQYF. The CDR3 bases are TGCGCCAGCAGTGTTGAGACAGGGGGAGAGCAGTACTTC.

The gene calls are TRBV3-1 (or the pseudogene TRBV3-2) and TRBJ2-1; D might be TRBD1 (5 bases). The CDR3 is made up of 15 amino acids. CDR1 LGHDT and CDR2 YNNKEL come from the germline V gene (reference sequence). V was shortened by 1 base and J by 4 bases, with 11 bases between the two germline ends. CDR3 nucleotide sequence: TGTGCCAGCAGCCAAGGAGGACATACTTACAATGAGCAGTTCTTC. Residues: CASSQGGHTYNEQFF.

This chain links TRBV14 with TRBJ1-6; no firm D call. The CDR3 is 13 residues long. Germline-derived CDR1 and CDR2 are SGHDN and FVKESK. V shed 3 bases and J shed 7 bases, with 7 bases lying between them. The CDR3 loop is CASSQLLNSPLHF. DNA of the CDR3: TGTGCCAGCAGCCAGTTATTGAATTCACCCCTCCACTTT. Drawing the rest from reference TRBV14 and TRBJ1-6, the complete variable domain is EAGVTQFPSHSVIEKGQTVTLRCDPISGHDNLYWYRRVMGKEIKFLLHFVKESKQDESGMPNNRFLAERTGGTYSTLKVQPAELEDSGVYFCASSQLLNSPLHFGNGTRLTVT.